This T cell receptor (beta chain) was recovered during a study of beta chain features in type 1 diabetes. The CDR3 consists of 14 residues. Germline CDR1 LNHNV, CDR2 YYDKDF (reference sequence). The V end was cut by 0 bases, the J end by 5 bases, with 10 bases between. This clone was observed a few times. The authors reverse transcribed all of the isolated RNA, so sequencing captured expressed TCRB transcripts. The assay was immunoSEQ multiplex PCR, and TCRdb's table has in-frame clones only and misses some. The sample consists of about half a million clones, roughly 10% of them appearing once. The chain carries TRBV15 and TRBJ2-5; D is ambiguous. This TCR derives from a young woman in good health. The sequencing sample was made of naive CD4+ T cells from blood. The CDR3 is CATSRDRVLETQYF. For the CDR3, the DNA is TGTGCCACCAGCAGAGATCGCGTTCTCGAGACCCAGTACTTC.